The clone carrying this TCR beta chain was seen just once. Trimming took 5 bases from V and 0 from J, leaving 13 bases between them. Germline values: CDR1 SEHNR, CDR2 FQNEAQ (reference sequence). This CDR3 has 15 amino acids. Primed by a sample-barcoded 5' primer and a J-beta primer mix, a second PCR proceeded for about 7 to 11 cycles. TCRdb re-analysed the 5' RACE reads in MiXCR, keeping a single row per CDR3 protein. The sample lists around 1,600,000 distinct CDR3 sequences; less than 45% were seen once. The sample belongs to a study of blood T cells in healthy people across ages. The clonotype originates from a woman aged 18-29 years in good health. The sample consisted of blood. This rearrangement joins TRBV7-9 to TRBJ1-1; D might be TRBD1 (6 bases). The CDR3 sequence is CASSATGNMNTEAFF. CDR3 coding DNA: TGTGCCAGCAGCGCGACAGGAAACATGAACACTGAAGCTTTCTTT. Looking up the rest from reference TRBV7-9 and TRBJ1-1 gives the full variable domain: DTGVSQNPRHKITKRGQNVTFRCDPISEHNRLYWYRQTLGQGPEFLTYFQNEAQLEKSRLLSDRFSAERPKGSFSTLEIQRTEQGDSAMYLCASSATGNMNTEAFFGQGTRLTVV.